The text below deals with one T cell receptor (beta chain). The sample belongs to a study of blood T cell repertoires in COVID-19. On the study more broadly: In each case, the material was cDNA or gDNA derived from T cells, B-cell-depleted T cells, or PBMCs.

V lost 0 bases and J 4 bases, leaving 13 bases between the germline ends. The CDR3 runs 15 residues. The germline V gene has CDR1 SGHDT and CDR2 YYEEEE. The Seattle patients joined while their infection was active and were tracked longitudinally afterward. Original methodology: From reference gene primer amplification, estimates of nucleated cell counts were derived. Assay: immunoSEQ multiplex PCR; the TCRdb copy retains only in-frame clones and omits some. D and trimming come from the DNA, and the V and J calls and clone size come from that table. The sample includes just over 300,000 clones, over 85% seen only once; the top ten take over 1.5%.

This chain links TRBV5-6 with TRBJ1-2, with D maybe TRBD1 (6 bases). This clonotype was obtained from a woman aged 25 to 45 with COVID-19, enrolled during active disease. The sequenced sample consisted of peripheral blood. CDR3 region: CASSLVGDIIYGYTF. CDR3 in DNA: TGTGCCAGCAGCTTGGTGGGGGACATAATCTATGGCTACACCTTC.